Presented here are 5 T cell receptor beta chains from one specimen sequenced in a study of Tregs in tolerant kidney transplant recipients. Profiled with immunoSEQ multiplex PCR; TCRdb holds only in-frame clones, not every one. The sample has roughly 19,000 clones; about 71% are singletons. These receptors are not linked to any known antigen. Sequenced: Tregs from blood cultured with allogeneic cells. These receptors were collected from a human donor in good health.

This rearrangement joins TRBV2 to TRBJ2-1; no reliable D call. The CDR3 totals 11 residues. V lost 0 bases to trimming and J lost 10 bases, with 4 bases between them. Germline V gives CDR1 SNHLY, CDR2 FYNNEI. CDR3 in amino acids: CASSEAFEQFF. Written as DNA, the CDR3 is TGTGCCAGCAGTGAAGCGTTCGAGCAGTTCTTC.

This clone was picked up a small number of times. The chain employs TRBV6-5 and TRBJ1-3; a possible D gene is TRBD1 (6 bases). The CDR3 spans 16 residues. Germline V gene lookup returns CDR1 MNHEY and CDR2 SVGAGI. V dropped 0 bases and J dropped 4 bases, with 13 bases sitting between them. CDR3 coding DNA: TGTGCCAGCAGTTACTCGTCCAGGGGCTCGGGAAACACCATATATTTT. Protein product: CASSYSSRGSGNTIYF.

This chain uses TRBV9 with TRBJ2-3; D gene unclear. The length of the CDR3 is 15 residues. Trimming left V 0 bases short and J 3 bases short, with 11 bases between. Germline-derived CDR1 and CDR2 are SGDLS and YYNGEE. The CDR3 loop is CASSVGIHTTDTQYF. The CDR3 nucleotides read TGTGCCAGCAGCGTAGGAATCCATACTACAGATACGCAGTATTTT.

The J gene is TRBJ2-1, the V gene TRBV6-6; the match to TRBD2 covers 13 bases. Germline V gene data show CDR1 as MNHNY and CDR2 as SVGAGI (reference sequence). The length of the CDR3 is 14 residues. Germline trimming cut 8 bases from V and 4 bases from J; bases unmatched to any gene: 2. The CDR3 protein is CASRLAGGYNEQFF. In DNA, the CDR3 is TGTGCCAGCCGACTAGCGGGAGGATACAATGAGCAGTTCTTC.

The chain carries TRBV2 and TRBJ1-2, with 7 positions matching TRBD1. The V segment lost 11 bases and the J segment 8 bases; nucleotides outside the gene matches: 11. The CDR3 is 12 residues long. The germline V gene has CDR1 SNHLY and CDR2 FYNNEI. The CDR3 loop reads CAGVRDRGGYTF. For the CDR3, the DNA is TGTGCCGGAGTCCGGGACAGAGGCGGCTACACCTTC. The variable domain in full, with the rest retrieved from reference TRBV2 and TRBJ1-2, is EPEVTQTPSHQVTQMGQEVILRCVPISNHLYFYWYRQILGQKVEFLVSFYNNEISEKSEIFDDQFSVERPDGSNFTLKIRSTKLEDSAMYFCAGVRDRGGYTFGSGTRLTVV.